This is a list of T cell receptor beta chains from one sample in a study of T cells in localized non-small cell lung cancer. Using immunoSEQ multiplex PCR, the repertoire was profiled, and TCRdb retains in-frame clones only, with some absent. The data hold over 30,000 clones, with over 80% observed a single time. The sample consisted of peripheral blood, taken before any cancer treatment. These receptors were collected from a woman aged 40 to 75 with stage I lung adenocarcinoma. Both conserved end residues are part of each CDR3. D genes are given only for firm matches. Clone size is given for some rows only: seen once, a few or many times, or a class if the clone is expanded.

V	D	size	J	DNA	CDR3
TRBV14	-	-	TRBJ1-2	TGTGCCAGCAGCCAAGACCAAACCTATGGCTACACCTTC	CASSQDQTYGYTF
TRBV19	TRBD1	-	TRBJ1-5	TGTGCCAGCAGACAACAGGGGGCGAGCAATCAGCCCCAGCATTTT	CASRQQGASNQPQHF
TRBV29-1	-	-	TRBJ2-4	TGCAGCGTTGAAGCCCTTAGACAGGCCAAAAACATTCAGTACTTC	CSVEALRQAKNIQYF
TRBV19	TRBD1	-	TRBJ1-1	TGTGCCAGTAGTATAACCAGGGGGGGCACTGAAGCTTTCTTT	CASSITRGGTEAFF
TRBV5-6	-	once	TRBJ1-2	TGTGCCAGCAGCTTGAGACAGACCTATGGCTACACCTTC	CASSLRQTYGYTF
TRBV19	-	-	TRBJ2-1	TGTGCCAGTAGTATAGGGGGCCGAGAGCTCCGGTACAATGAGCAGTTCTTC	CASSIGGRELRYNEQFF
TRBV6-5	-	-	TRBJ2-2	TGTGCCAGCTTCCGGGAGACCGGGGAGCTGTTTTTT	CASFRETGELFF
TRBV27	TRBD1	-	TRBJ2-7	TGTGCCAGCAGTTTAAGTCGGGACAGGGGATCCTCCTACGAGCAGTACTTC	CASSLSRDRGSSYEQYF
TRBV6-5	-	-	TRBJ2-7	TGTGCCAGCAGTTACGGCGCCAGCCGGAGCTCCTACGAGCAGTACTTC	CASSYGASRSSYEQYF
TRBV7-3	-	few	TRBJ1-1	TGTGCCAGCAGCTTAACAGGGAGGGACACTGAAGCTTTCTTT	CASSLTGRDTEAFF
TRBV18	-	-	TRBJ2-6	TGTGCCAGCTCACCACAATCCCGCGGGGCCAACGTCCTGACTTTC	CASSPQSRGANVLTF
TRBV19	-	-	TRBJ2-3	TGTGCCAGTAGTACCTGGACAACAGATACGCAGTATTTT	CASSTWTTDTQYF
TRBV5-1	-	-	TRBJ1-4	TGCGCCAGCAGGCCGACAGGCAGTAATGAAAAACTGTTTTTT	CASRPTGSNEKLFF
TRBV29-1	-	-	TRBJ2-5	TGCAGCGCCGGGACAGACGGGGAGGACCAGTACTTC	CSAGTDGEDQYF
TRBV5-1	-	-	TRBJ2-3	TGCGCCAGCAGCTTGGCCACCTCAGGGGGAGGAGATACGCAGTATTTT	CASSLATSGGGDTQYF
TRBV19	TRBD2	-	TRBJ2-2	TGTGCCAGTAGTATTGCGACTAGCGGGACCGGGGAGCTGTTTTTT	CASSIATSGTGELFF
TRBV19	TRBD2	-	TRBJ2-1	TGTGCCAGTAGTACTACGGGACTAGCGGGAGGAAATGAGCAGTTCTTC	CASSTTGLAGGNEQFF
TRBV2	-	-	TRBJ2-2	TGTGCCAGCACCCAAAGCGGCACCGGGGAGCTGTTTTTT	CASTQSGTGELFF
TRBV18	TRBD1	-	TRBJ1-5	TGTGCCAGCTCACCAAATGAACAGGGGAGTCAGCCCCAGCATTTT	CASSPNEQGSQPQHF
TRBV4-1	TRBD2	-	TRBJ2-5	TGCGCCAGCAGCCAAGGGGCTAGCGGGGTCCAAGAGACCCAGTACTTC	CASSQGASGVQETQYF